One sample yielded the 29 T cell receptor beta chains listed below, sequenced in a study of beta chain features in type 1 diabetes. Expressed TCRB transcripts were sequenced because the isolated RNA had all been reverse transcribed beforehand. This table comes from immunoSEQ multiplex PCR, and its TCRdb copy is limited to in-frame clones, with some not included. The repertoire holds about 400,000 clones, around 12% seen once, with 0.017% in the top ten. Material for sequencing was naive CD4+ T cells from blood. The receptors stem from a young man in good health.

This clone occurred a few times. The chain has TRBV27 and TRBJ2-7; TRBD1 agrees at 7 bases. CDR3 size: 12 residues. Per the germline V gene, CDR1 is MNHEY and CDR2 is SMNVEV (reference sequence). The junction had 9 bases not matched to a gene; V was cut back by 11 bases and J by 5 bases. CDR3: CALRGLLDEQYF. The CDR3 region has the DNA TGTGCCTTAAGGGGGCTCTTGGACGAGCAGTACTTC.

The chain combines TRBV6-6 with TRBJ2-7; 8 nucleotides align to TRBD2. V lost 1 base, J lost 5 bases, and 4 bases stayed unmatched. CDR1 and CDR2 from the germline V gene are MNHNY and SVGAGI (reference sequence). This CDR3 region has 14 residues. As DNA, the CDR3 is TGTGCCAGCAGTTACTGGCGGGGGGCCCACGAGCAGTACTTC. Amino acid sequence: CASSYWRGAHEQYF.

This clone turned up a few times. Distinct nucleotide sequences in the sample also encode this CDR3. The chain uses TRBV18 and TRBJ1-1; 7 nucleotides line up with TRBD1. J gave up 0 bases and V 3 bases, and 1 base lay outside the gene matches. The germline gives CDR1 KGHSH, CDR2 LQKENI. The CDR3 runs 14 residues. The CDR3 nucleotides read TGTGCCAGCTCACCTGACAGGGTGAACACTGAAGCTTTCTTT. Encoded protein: CASSPDRVNTEAFF.

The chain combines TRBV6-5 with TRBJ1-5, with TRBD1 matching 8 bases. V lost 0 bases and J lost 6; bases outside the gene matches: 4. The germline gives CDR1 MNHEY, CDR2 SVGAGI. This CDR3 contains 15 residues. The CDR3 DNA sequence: TGTGCCAGCAGTTACTCGTGGCAGGGGGCTCAGCCCCAGCATTTT. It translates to CASSYSWQGAQPQHF.

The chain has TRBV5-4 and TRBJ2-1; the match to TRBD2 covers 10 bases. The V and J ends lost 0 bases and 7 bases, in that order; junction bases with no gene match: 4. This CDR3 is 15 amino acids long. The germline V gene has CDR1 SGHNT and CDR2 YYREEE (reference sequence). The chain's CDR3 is CASSLEGSGGNEQFF. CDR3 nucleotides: TGTGCCAGCAGCTTGGAGGGTAGCGGGGGGAATGAGCAGTTCTTC.

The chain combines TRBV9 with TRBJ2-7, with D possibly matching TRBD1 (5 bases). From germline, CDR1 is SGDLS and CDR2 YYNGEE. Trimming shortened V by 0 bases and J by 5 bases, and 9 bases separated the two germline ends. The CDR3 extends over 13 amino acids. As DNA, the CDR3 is TGTGCCAGCAGCGTAGTATCAGGGCACGAGCAGTACTTC. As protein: CASSVVSGHEQYF.

The CDR3 is CATSRLGGNQPQHF. Here the CDR3 DNA reads TGTGCCACCAGCAGATTAGGGGGAAATCAGCCCCAGCATTTT. The chain couples TRBV15 to TRBJ1-5, with D tentatively TRBD1 (6 bases). Between the trimmed V and J ends, which lost 2 bases and 4 bases, there was a span of 9 bases. This CDR3 is built from 14 residues. The germline CDR1 and CDR2 sequences are LNHNV and YYDKDF (reference sequence). Combining the CDR3 with reference TRBV15 and TRBJ1-5 gives the whole variable domain DAMVIQNPRYQVTQFGKPVTLSCSQTLNHNVMYWYQQKSSQAPKLLFHYYDKDFNNEADTPDNFQSRRPNTSFCFLDIRSPGLGDTAMYLCATSRLGGNQPQHFGDGTRLSIL.

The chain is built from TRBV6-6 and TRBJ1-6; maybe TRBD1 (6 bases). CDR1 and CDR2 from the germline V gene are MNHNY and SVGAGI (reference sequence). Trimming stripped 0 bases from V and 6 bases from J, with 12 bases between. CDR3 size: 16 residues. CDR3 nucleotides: TGTGCCAGCAGTTACTCTACTAGGACAGTTAATTCACCCCTCCACTTT. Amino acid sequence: CASSYSTRTVNSPLHF.

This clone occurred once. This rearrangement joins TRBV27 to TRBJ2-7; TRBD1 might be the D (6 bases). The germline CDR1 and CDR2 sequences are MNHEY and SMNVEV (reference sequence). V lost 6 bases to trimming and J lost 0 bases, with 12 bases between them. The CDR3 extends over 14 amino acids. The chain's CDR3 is CASRTGLSSYEQYF. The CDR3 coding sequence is TGTGCCAGCAGGACAGGCCTTAGCTCCTACGAGCAGTACTTC.

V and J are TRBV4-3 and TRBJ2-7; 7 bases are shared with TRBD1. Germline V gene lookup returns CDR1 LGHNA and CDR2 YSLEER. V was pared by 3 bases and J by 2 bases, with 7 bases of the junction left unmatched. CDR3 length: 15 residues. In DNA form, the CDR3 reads TGCGCCAGCAGCCATAGACAGGGCTCAACCTACGAGCAGTACTTC. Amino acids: CASSHRQGSTYEQYF.

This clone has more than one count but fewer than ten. CDR3 sequence reads: CASSQETGRYEQYF. CDR3 bases: TGCGCCAGCAGCCAAGAGACAGGGAGGTACGAGCAGTACTTC. The chain joins TRBV4-3 to TRBJ2-7; D perhaps matches TRBD1 (7 bases). The CDR3 sequence is 14 residues long. Germline V gives CDR1 LGHNA, CDR2 YSLEER. V lost 0 bases to trimming and J lost 4 bases, with 10 bases between them.

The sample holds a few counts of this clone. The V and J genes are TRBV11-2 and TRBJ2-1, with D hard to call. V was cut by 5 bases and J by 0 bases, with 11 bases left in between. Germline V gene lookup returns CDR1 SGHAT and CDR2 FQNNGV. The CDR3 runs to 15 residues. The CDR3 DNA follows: TGTGCCAGCAGCCAAGCAGGTCGCTCCTACAATGAGCAGTTCTTC. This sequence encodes CASSQAGRSYNEQFF.

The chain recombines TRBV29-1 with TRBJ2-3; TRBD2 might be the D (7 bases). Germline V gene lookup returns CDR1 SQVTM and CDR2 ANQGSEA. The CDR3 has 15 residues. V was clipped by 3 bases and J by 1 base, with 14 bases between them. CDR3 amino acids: CSVDYGGQGTDTQYF. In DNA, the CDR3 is TGCAGCGTTGATTACGGGGGGCAGGGCACAGATACGCAGTATTTT.

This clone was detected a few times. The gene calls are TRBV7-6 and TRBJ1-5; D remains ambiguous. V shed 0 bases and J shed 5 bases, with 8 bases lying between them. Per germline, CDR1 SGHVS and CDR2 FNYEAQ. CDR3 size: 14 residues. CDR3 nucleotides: TGTGCCAGCAGCTTAGCGTCGGGAGATCAGCCCCAGCATTTT. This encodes CASSLASGDQPQHF.

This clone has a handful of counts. CDR3 DNA: TGTGCCAGCAGCTTAGGGGGAGCGGGACCACTCCAAGAGACCCAGTACTTC. Encoded protein: CASSLGGAGPLQETQYF. The chain recombines TRBV7-6 with TRBJ2-5; 7 bases are shared with TRBD2. The germline CDR1 and CDR2 sequences are SGHVS and FNYEAQ. V dropped 1 base and J dropped 1; count of bases not matched to a gene: 9. The CDR3 length is 17 residues.

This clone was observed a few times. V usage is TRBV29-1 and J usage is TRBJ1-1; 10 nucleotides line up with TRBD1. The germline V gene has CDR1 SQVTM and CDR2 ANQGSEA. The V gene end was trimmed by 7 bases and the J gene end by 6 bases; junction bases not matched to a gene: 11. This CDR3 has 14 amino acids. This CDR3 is CSAQGWDRGSEAFF. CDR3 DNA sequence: TGCAGCGCCCAAGGGTGGGACAGGGGCTCTGAAGCTTTCTTT.

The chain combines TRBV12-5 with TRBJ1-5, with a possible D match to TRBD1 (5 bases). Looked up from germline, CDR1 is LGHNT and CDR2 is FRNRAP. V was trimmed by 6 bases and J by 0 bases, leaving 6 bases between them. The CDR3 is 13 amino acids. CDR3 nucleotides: TGTGCTAGTGGAACAGGTAGCAATCAGCCCCAGCATTTT. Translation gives CASGTGSNQPQHF.

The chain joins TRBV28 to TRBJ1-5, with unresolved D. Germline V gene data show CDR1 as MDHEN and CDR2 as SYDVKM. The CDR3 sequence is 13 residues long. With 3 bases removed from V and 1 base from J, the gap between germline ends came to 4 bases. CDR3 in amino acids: CASSLGSNQPQHF. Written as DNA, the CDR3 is TGTGCCAGCAGTTTGGGCAGCAATCAGCCCCAGCATTTT.

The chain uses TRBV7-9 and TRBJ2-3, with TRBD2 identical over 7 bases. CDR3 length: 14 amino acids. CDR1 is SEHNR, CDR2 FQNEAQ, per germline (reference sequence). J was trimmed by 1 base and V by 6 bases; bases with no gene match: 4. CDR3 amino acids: CASREAGRTDTQYF. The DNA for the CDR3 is TGTGCCAGCAGGGAAGCGGGACGCACAGATACGCAGTATTTT.

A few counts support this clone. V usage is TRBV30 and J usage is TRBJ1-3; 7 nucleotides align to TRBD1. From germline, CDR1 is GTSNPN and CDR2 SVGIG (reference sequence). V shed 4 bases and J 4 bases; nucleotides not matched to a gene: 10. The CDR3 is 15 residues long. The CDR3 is CAWTPTNRGGNTIYF. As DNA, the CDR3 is TGTGCCTGGACCCCAACTAACAGGGGAGGAAACACCATATATTTT.

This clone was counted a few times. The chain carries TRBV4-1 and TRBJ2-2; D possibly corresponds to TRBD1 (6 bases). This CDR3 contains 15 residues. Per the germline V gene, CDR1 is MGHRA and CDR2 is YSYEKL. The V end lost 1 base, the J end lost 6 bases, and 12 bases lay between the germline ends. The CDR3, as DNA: TGCGCCAGCAGCCAAGGCCAACACAGGGCCGGGGAGCTGTTTTTT. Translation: CASSQGQHRAGELFF.

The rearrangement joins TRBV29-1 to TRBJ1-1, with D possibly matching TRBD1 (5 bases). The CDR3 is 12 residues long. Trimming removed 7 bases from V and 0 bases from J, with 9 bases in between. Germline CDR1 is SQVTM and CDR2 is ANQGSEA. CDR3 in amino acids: CSGGLLNTEAFF. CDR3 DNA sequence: TGCAGCGGGGGACTGCTGAACACTGAAGCTTTCTTT.

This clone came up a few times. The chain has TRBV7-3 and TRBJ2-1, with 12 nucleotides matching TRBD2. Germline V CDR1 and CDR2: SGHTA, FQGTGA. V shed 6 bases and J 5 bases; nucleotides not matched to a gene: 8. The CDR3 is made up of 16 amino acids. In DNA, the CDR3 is TGTGCCAGCAGTGAGACTAGCGGGAGTTATAACAATGAGCAGTTCTTC. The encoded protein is CASSETSGSYNNEQFF.

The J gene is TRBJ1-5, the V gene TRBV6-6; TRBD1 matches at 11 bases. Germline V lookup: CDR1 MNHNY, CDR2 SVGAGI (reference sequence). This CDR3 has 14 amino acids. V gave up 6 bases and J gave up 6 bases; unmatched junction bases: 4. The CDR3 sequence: CASRPGQGGQPQHF. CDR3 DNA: TGTGCCAGCAGGCCGGGACAGGGGGGTCAGCCCCAGCATTTT.

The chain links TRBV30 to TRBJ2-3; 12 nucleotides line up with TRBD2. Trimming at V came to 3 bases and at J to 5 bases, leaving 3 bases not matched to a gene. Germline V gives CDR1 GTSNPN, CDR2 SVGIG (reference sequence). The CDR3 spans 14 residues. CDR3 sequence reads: CAWRPTSGRDTQYF. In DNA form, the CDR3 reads TGTGCCTGGAGACCGACTAGCGGGAGAGATACGCAGTATTTT. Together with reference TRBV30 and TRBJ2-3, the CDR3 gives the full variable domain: SQTIHQWPATLVQPVGSPLSLECTVEGTSNPNLYWYRQAAGRGLQLLFYSVGIGQISSEVPQNLSASRPQDRQFILSSKKLLLSDSGFYLCAWRPTSGRDTQYFGPGTRLTVL.

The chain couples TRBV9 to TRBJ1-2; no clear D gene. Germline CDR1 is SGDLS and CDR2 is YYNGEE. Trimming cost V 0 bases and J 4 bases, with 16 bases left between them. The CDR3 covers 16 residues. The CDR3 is CASSVGERAGTYGYTF. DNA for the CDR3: TGTGCCAGCAGCGTAGGGGAAAGGGCGGGAACCTATGGCTACACCTTC.

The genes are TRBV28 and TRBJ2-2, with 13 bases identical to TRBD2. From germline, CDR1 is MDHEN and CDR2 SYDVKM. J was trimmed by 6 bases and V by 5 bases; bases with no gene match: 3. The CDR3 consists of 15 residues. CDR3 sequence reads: CASSPGLAGAGELFF. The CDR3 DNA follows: TGTGCCAGCAGTCCTGGACTAGCGGGAGCCGGGGAGCTGTTTTTT.

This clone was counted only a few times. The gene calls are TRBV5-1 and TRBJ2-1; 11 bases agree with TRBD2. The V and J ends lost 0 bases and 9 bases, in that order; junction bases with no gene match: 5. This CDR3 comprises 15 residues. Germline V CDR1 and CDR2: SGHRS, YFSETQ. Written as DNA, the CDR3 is TGCGCCAGCAGCTTGGCTTCTAGCGGGAGGAGTGAGCAGTTCTTC. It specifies CASSLASSGRSEQFF.

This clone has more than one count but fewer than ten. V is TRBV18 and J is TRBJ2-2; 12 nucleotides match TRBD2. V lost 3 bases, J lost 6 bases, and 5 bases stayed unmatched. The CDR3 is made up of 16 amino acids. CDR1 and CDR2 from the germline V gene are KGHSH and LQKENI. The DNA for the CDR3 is TGTGCCAGCTCACCGCTACTAGCGGGAGGCCCCGGGGAGCTGTTTTTT. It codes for CASSPLLAGGPGELFF.